This T cell receptor (beta chain) was retrieved from a study of OX40 agonist ivuxolimab in advanced cancers. Enrollment shut out patients with autoimmune disease history or systemic immunosuppression. V lost 11 bases and J 5 bases, leaving 15 bases between the germline ends. The length of the CDR3 is 12 residues. Germline CDR1 and CDR2: MNHNS and SASEGT. About this clone: The antigen is undetermined.

Using immunoSEQ multiplex PCR, the repertoire was profiled, and TCRdb retains in-frame clones only, with some absent. The profile shows roughly 71,000 clones, around 89% of them singletons. General observations from the study: CD8+ T cells showed, on average, more clonal expansion than CD4+ cells. Individuals who were partial responders at 0.1-3.0 mg/kg had clonal expansion that ranked among the lowest.

This material consisted of CD4+ or CD8+ T cells sorted from blood, taken in a trial of the OX40 agonist ivuxolimab. The sequence was collected from an adult with an advanced solid tumor such as melanoma, head and neck, liver or kidney cancer. The V call is TRBV6-1, the J call TRBJ2-5, with D maybe TRBD2 (5 bases). The CDR3 reads CASCWPGETQYF. CDR3 in DNA: TGTGCCTCTTGCTGGCCGGGGGAGACCCAGTACTTC.